Shown below are 11 T cell receptor beta chains from a single sample sequenced in a study of blood T cell repertoires in COVID-19. Sequencing was performed with immunoSEQ multiplex PCR; in TCRdb, only in-frame clones are kept and a portion is missing. Of 100,000 or so clones in the sample, approximately 90% were seen once. The sequencing sample was made of peripheral blood. The receptor set was obtained from a human donor with active COVID-19. The donor label of this sample is uncertain.

V is TRBV6-6 and J is TRBJ1-2; TRBD1 aligns across 8 bases. The germline V gene encodes CDR1 MNHNY and CDR2 SVGAGI (reference sequence). The CDR3 covers 14 residues. Trimming cost V 2 bases and J 8 bases; bases outside gene matches: 7. CDR3 sequence (DNA): TGTGCCAGCAGTTACCTCAAACAGGGGGACGGCTACACCTTC. It codes for CASSYLKQGDGYTF.

The rearrangement uses TRBV25-1 and TRBJ2-1; 8 bases line up with TRBD2. This CDR3 contains 16 residues. Germline values: CDR1 MGHDK, CDR2 SYGVNS. The junction had 5 bases not matched to a gene; V was cut back by 0 bases and J by 4 bases. CDR3 sequence reads: CASSEYPGGLYNEQFF. The CDR3 nucleotides read TGTGCCAGCAGTGAATATCCGGGGGGGCTGTACAATGAGCAGTTCTTC.

This chain uses TRBV27 with TRBJ1-4; D might be TRBD1 (6 bases). The germline CDR1 and CDR2 sequences are MNHEY and SMNVEV (reference sequence). V lost 2 bases, J lost 1 base, and 11 bases lay in between. CDR3 size: 16 residues. For the CDR3, the DNA is TGTGCCAGCAGTTTACGAGAGACAGGAACTAATGAAAAACTGTTTTTT. Its protein is CASSLRETGTNEKLFF.

V usage is TRBV7-9 and J usage is TRBJ1-3, with TRBD1 matching 7 bases. The V segment lost 2 bases and the J segment 1 base; nucleotides outside the gene matches: 14. Germline CDR1 is SEHNR and CDR2 is FQNEAQ (reference sequence). This CDR3 has 19 residues. The CDR3 region is CASSLPLSRQGPSGNTIYF. The CDR3 DNA reads as TGTGCCAGCAGCTTACCCTTAAGTCGACAGGGACCATCTGGAAACACCATATATTTT.

The rearrangement joins TRBV4-1 to TRBJ2-1; 10 positions agree with TRBD2. The CDR3 has 16 amino acids. Germline V gene lookup returns CDR1 MGHRA and CDR2 YSYEKL. V was clipped by 5 bases and J by 7 bases; unmatched bases: 11. The CDR3: CASSTESSGGTNEQFF. DNA for the CDR3: TGCGCCAGCAGCACCGAATCTAGCGGGGGAACGAATGAGCAGTTCTTC.

The rearrangement uses TRBV5-1 and TRBJ2-7; 10 bases map to TRBD2. V trimming: 1 base; J trimming: 3 bases; junction bases outside the gene matches: 1. The germline gives CDR1 SGHRS, CDR2 YFSETQ. This CDR3 is built from 14 residues. CDR3 protein: CASSLTSGVYEQYF. CDR3 sequence (DNA): TGCGCCAGCAGCTTGACTAGCGGGGTCTACGAGCAGTACTTC.

The gene calls are TRBV11-2 and TRBJ2-3, with 11 bases matching TRBD2. The CDR3 totals 15 residues. V shed 5 bases and J 1 base; nucleotides not matched to a gene: 2. The germline V gene has CDR1 SGHAT and CDR2 FQNNGV. The CDR3 region has the DNA TGTGCCAGCAGCCCACTAGCGGGGGGCACAGATACGCAGTATTTT. It is translated as CASSPLAGGTDTQYF.

This clone was detected only once. This chain uses TRBV18 with TRBJ2-7, with 8 nucleotides matching TRBD2. Trimming removed 3 bases from V and 2 bases from J; junction bases left unmatched: 3. This CDR3 spans 14 amino acids. The germline V gene has CDR1 KGHSH and CDR2 LQKENI. Written as DNA, the CDR3 is TGTGCCAGCTCACCCTCGGGGGGGACCTACGAGCAGTACTTC. This sequence encodes CASSPSGGTYEQYF.

The chain recombines TRBV2 with TRBJ2-7; possible D gene TRBD2, 5 bases. The CDR3 is 15 residues long. From germline, CDR1 is SNHLY and CDR2 FYNNEI. With 5 bases removed from V and 6 bases from J, the gap between germline ends came to 20 bases. CDR3 DNA: TGTGCCAGCAGTCCTAACTCAGGTTTACTAGGCGAGCAGTACTTC. Encoded protein: CASSPNSGLLGEQYF.

The rearrangement joins TRBV5-6 to TRBJ1-2; D is ambiguous. CDR1 is SGHDT and CDR2 is YYEEEE in the germline V gene. The ends were cut back, 2 bases at V and 4 bases at J, with 12 bases in the middle. The CDR3 is 14 residues long. The CDR3 DNA is TGTGCCAGCAGCTTATTGCAGGAAAGCTATGGCTACACCTTC. Translated, it gives CASSLLQESYGYTF. The variable domain in full, with the rest retrieved from reference TRBV5-6 and TRBJ1-2, is DAGVTQSPTHLIKTRGQQVTLRCSPKSGHDTVSWYQQALGQGPQFIFQYYEEEERQRGNFPDRFSGHQFPNYSSELNVNALLLGDSALYLCASSLLQESYGYTFGSGTRLTVV.

J is TRBJ2-2 and V is TRBV19; D not certain. CDR3 size: 13 residues. V was clipped by 3 bases and J by 7 bases, with 9 bases between them. Germline CDR1 and CDR2: LNHDA and SQIVND (reference sequence). CDR3 sequence reads: CASSISRGGELFF. The DNA of the CDR3 is TGTGCCAGTAGTATTTCCAGAGGCGGGGAGCTGTTTTTT.